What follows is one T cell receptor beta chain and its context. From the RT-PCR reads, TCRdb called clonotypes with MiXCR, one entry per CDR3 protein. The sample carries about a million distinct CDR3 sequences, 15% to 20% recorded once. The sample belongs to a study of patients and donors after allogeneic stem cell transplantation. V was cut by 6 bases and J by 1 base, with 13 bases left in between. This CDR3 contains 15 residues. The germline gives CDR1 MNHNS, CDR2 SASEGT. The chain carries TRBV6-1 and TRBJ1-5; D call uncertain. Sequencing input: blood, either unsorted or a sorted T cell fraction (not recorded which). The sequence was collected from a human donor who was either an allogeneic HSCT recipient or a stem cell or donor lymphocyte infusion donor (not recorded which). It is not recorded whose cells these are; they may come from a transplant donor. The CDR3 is CASSSVGRSNQPQHF. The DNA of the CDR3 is TGTGCCAGCAGCAGCGTAGGCAGGAGCAATCAGCCCCAGCATTTT.